This entry features one T cell receptor beta chain sequence. Antigen: not known. Around 100,000 TCR templates per sample were sequenced. This table comes from immunoSEQ multiplex PCR, and its TCRdb copy is limited to in-frame clones, with some not included. The sample has approximately 68,000 clones; under 95% are singletons. This sample was taken from a study of siplizumab effects on memory and regulatory T cells. Study results and caveats: The study did not confirm that proliferating Tregs from siplizumab cultures were suppressive. A major contribution to the alloresponse seemed to be made by naive T cells, which seemed more diverse than memory cells. Most proliferating CD4+ or CD8+ clones, roughly 75-96%, had no naive or memory assignment.

Trimming cost V 4 bases and J 3 bases; bases outside gene matches: 5. CDR1 is SGDLS and CDR2 is YYNGEE in the germline V gene. CDR3 size: 16 residues. The clonotype was recovered from a human donor in good health. Sequencing used CD8+ T cells sorted from blood. The chain employs TRBV9 and TRBJ2-3; 13 bases fit TRBD2. In DNA, the CDR3 is TGTGCCAGCAGCCCCCGGACTAGCGGGAGAACAGATACGCAGTATTTT. Residues: CASSPRTSGRTDTQYF.